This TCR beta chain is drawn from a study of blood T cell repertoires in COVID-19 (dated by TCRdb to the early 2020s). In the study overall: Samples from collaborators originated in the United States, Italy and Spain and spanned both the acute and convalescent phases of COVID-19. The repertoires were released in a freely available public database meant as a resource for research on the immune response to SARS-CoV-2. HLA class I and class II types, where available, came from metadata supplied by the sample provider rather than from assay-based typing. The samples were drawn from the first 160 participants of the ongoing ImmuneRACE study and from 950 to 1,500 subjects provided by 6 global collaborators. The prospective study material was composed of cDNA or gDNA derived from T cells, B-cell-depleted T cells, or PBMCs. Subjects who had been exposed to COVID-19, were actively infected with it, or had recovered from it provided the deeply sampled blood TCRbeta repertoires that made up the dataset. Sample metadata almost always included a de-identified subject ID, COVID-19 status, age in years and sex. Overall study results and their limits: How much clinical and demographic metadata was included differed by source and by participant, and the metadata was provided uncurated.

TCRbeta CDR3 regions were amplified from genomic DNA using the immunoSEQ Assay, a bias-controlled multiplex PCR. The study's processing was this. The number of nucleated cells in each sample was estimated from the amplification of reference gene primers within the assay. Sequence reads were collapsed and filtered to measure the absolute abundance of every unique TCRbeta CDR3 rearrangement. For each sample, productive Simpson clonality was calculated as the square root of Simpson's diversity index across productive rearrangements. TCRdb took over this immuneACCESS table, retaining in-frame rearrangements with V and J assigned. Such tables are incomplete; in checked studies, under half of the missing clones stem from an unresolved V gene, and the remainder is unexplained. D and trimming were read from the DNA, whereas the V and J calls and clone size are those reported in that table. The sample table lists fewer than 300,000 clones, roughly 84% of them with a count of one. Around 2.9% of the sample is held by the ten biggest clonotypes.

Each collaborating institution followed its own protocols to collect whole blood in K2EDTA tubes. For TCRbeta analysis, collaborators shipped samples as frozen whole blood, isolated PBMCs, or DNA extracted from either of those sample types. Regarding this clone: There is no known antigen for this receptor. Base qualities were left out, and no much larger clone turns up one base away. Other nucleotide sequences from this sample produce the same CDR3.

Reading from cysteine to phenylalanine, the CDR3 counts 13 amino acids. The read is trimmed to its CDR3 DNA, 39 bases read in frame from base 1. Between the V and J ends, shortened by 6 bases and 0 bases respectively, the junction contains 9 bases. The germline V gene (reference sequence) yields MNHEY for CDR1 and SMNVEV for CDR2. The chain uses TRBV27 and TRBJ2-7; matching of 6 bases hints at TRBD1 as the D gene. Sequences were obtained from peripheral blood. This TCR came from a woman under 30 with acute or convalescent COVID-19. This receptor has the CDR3 CASRRQDSYEQYF. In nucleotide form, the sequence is TGTGCCAGCAGACGACAGGACTCCTACGAGCAGTACTTC.